This TCR beta chain was retrieved from a study of T cells after posttransplantation cyclophosphamide. This clone was seen many times. What it recognizes is unknown. Data came from immunoSEQ multiplex PCR; TCRdb stores just in-frame clones and leaves some out. The profile covers over 30,000 clones, none occurring a single time. V was cut by 5 bases and J by 8 bases, with 21 bases left in between. This CDR3 spans 15 amino acids. From germline, CDR1 is MDHEN and CDR2 SYDVKM. The study, taken as a whole, reports: Recipient CMV seropositivity and CMV reactivation strongly tracked TRB clonality. Donor-recipient repertoire similarity was low at 1-2 months, rising over year one.

This sequence joins TRBV28 and TRBJ1-2; D is perhaps TRBD1 (5 bases). The sequence was obtained from a woman in her forties or fifties in good health and a related stem cell transplant donor. Sequenced: PBMCs. CDR3 nucleotide sequence: TGTGCCAGCAGTACCACGCGGACACCCGAACGGGGCTACACCTTC. As protein: CASSTTRTPERGYTF.